This entry lists 31 T cell receptor beta chains sequenced from one sample in a study of blood T cell repertoires in COVID-19. Method: immunoSEQ multiplex PCR; TCRdb's copy keeps in-frame clones and lacks some. This repertoire shows roughly 20,000 clones, 60% to 85% found once; its top ten account for 56%. The sequenced material came from peripheral blood. The receptors originated from an elderly man with acute or convalescent COVID-19.

This rearrangement joins TRBV19 to TRBJ2-3; perhaps TRBD1 as D (5 bases). The CDR3 has 12 amino acids. Trimming shortened V by 4 bases and J by 6 bases, and 8 bases separated the two germline ends. The germline CDR1 and CDR2 sequences are LNHDA and SQIVND (reference sequence). In nucleotides, the CDR3 is TGTGCCAGTAGTACAGGGCGGGATACGCAGTATTTT. It yields the protein CASSTGRDTQYF.

The CDR3 reads CASSLGPSGIDEQFF. Here the CDR3 DNA reads TGTGCCAGCAGCTTAGGGCCTAGCGGGATTGATGAGCAGTTCTTC. This chain uses TRBV7-2 with TRBJ2-1; 9 bases match TRBD2. The V segment lost 1 base and the J segment 8 bases; nucleotides outside the gene matches: 6. The germline gives CDR1 SGHTA, CDR2 FQGNSA. The CDR3 extends over 15 amino acids.

This clone was seen only once. The chain joins TRBV18 to TRBJ1-4; the match to TRBD1 covers 8 bases. Germline CDR1 KGHSH, CDR2 LQKENI. This CDR3 has 16 residues. The J segment lost 2 bases and the V segment lost 6 bases, leaving 8 bases of the junction unmatched. The CDR3 DNA sequence: TGTGCCAGCTCCGGCCAGGGGGCTGGGACTAATGAAAAACTGTTTTTT. Its protein is CASSGQGAGTNEKLFF.

CDR3 amino acids: CATNRDRNYEQYF. The CDR3 nucleotides read TGTGCCACCAATCGGGACAGGAACTACGAGCAGTACTTC. The chain uses TRBV6-5 and TRBJ2-7; TRBD1 agrees at 8 bases. J was trimmed by 3 bases and V by 10 bases; bases with no gene match: 8. Germline CDR1 reads MNHEY; CDR2 reads SVGAGI. The CDR3 is 13 residues long.

The chain is built from TRBV7-9 and TRBJ2-1; TRBD2 is a possible D gene (6 bases). V dropped 3 bases and J dropped 8 bases, with 14 bases sitting between them. Germline assignment: CDR1 SEHNR and CDR2 FQNEAQ (reference sequence). The CDR3 is 14 amino acids. In DNA, the CDR3 is TGTGCCAGCAGCTTTTCCGGGAGACGAGATGAGCAGTTCTTC. The encoded protein is CASSFSGRRDEQFF.

This sequence joins TRBV6-2 or TRBV6-3 and TRBJ1-5; 10 bases fit TRBD1. Germline loops: CDR1 MNHEY, CDR2 SVGEGT. With 6 bases clipped from V and 0 bases from J, the junction kept 5 bases outside the gene matches. The CDR3 runs to 16 residues. The CDR3 nucleotides read TGTGCCAGCAGCCGGACAGGGGGTGGTAGCAATCAGCCCCAGCATTTT. Translating it yields CASSRTGGGSNQPQHF.

V and J are TRBV18 and TRBJ1-2; 7 bases agree with TRBD1. This CDR3 is built from 16 residues. Trimming removed 5 bases from V and 5 bases from J; junction bases left unmatched: 14. The V gene's germline CDR1 is KGHSH and CDR2 LQKENI. CDR3 in amino acids: CASSSTGQERAYGYTF. DNA for the CDR3: TGTGCCAGCTCATCCACTGGACAGGAGCGGGCGTATGGCTACACCTTC. The full variable domain, rest sourced from reference TRBV18 and TRBJ1-2, is NAGVMQNPRHLVRRRGQEARLRCSPMKGHSHVYWYRQLPEEGLKFMVYLQKENIIDESGMPKERFSAEFPKEGPSILRIQQVVRGDSAAYFCASSSTGQERAYGYTFGSGTRLTVV.

The chain is built from TRBV18 and TRBJ2-7; 7 nucleotides align to TRBD1. Germline V CDR1 and CDR2: KGHSH, LQKENI. V lost 4 bases, J lost 3 bases, and 6 bases stayed unmatched. The CDR3 consists of 14 residues. Written as DNA, the CDR3 is TGTGCCAGCTCACTCTCCGGGACAGACTACGAGCAGTACTTC. Its translation is CASSLSGTDYEQYF.

This chain connects TRBV19 to TRBJ2-3; 7 bases fit TRBD1. J gave up 4 bases and V 6 bases, and 4 bases lay outside the gene matches. This CDR3 has 13 amino acids. Germline CDR1 LNHDA, CDR2 SQIVND (reference sequence). The CDR3, as DNA: TGTGCCAGTAGCAGGGGGACGGCAGATACGCAGTATTTT. Translated, it gives CASSRGTADTQYF.

This clone has just one count. The rearrangement links TRBV30 to TRBJ2-7; TRBD1 might be the D (6 bases). The CDR3 is 17 amino acids. Germline V lookup: CDR1 GTSNPN, CDR2 SVGIG (reference sequence). V was trimmed by 1 base and J by 3 bases, leaving 22 bases between them. The DNA for the CDR3 is TGTGCCTGGAGTGGGAGAGGTGGGCCAGGGGATTACTACGAGCAGTACGTC. Amino acids: CAWSGRGGPGDYYEQYV.

The J gene is TRBJ2-1, the V gene TRBV30; 7 bases are shared with TRBD2. The CDR3 covers 13 residues. In germline, CDR1 is GTSNPN, CDR2 SVGIG (reference sequence). The trim removed 4 bases at V and 6 bases at J, leaving 6 bases unmatched. CDR3 in DNA: TGTGCCTGGACTAGCGGTTTTTTCAATGAGCAGTTCTTC. The encoded protein is CAWTSGFFNEQFF.

Only one count was recorded for this clone. The genes are TRBV7-9 and TRBJ2-3, with 8 nucleotides matching TRBD2. Unmatched junction bases numbered 5, after V lost 0 bases and J lost 0 bases. CDR1 is SEHNR, CDR2 FQNEAQ, per germline (reference sequence). The CDR3 contains 17 residues. The CDR3 DNA is TGTGCCAGCAGCTTAGCGTTGGGACTAGAGAGCACAGATACGCAGTATTTT. It translates to CASSLALGLESTDTQYF.

The chain recombines TRBV29-1 with TRBJ2-7; TRBD1 matches at 7 bases. The ends lost 6 bases at V and 2 bases at J; junction bases unmatched: 10. CDR3 length: 14 amino acids. The germline V gene encodes CDR1 SQVTM and CDR2 ANQGSEA. The CDR3 here is CSVRLRDSPYEQYF. In DNA, the CDR3 is TGCAGCGTCCGCCTCCGGGACAGTCCCTACGAGCAGTACTTC.

The V gene is TRBV7-9, the J gene TRBJ1-1, with 10 bases identical to TRBD1. This CDR3 has 14 amino acids. The V and J ends lost 4 bases and 11 bases, in that order; junction bases with no gene match: 10. Germline lookup yields CDR1 SEHNR and CDR2 FQNEAQ (reference sequence). CDR3: CASSSGQGVVRAFF. CDR3 in DNA: TGTGCCAGCAGCTCAGGACAGGGGGTTGTGCGTGCTTTCTTT. The whole variable domain, filled in from reference TRBV7-9 and TRBJ1-1, reads DTGVSQNPRHKITKRGQNVTFRCDPISEHNRLYWYRQTLGQGPEFLTYFQNEAQLEKSRLLSDRFSAERPKGSFSTLEIQRTEQGDSAMYLCASSSGQGVVRAFFGQGTRLTVV.

V is TRBV27 and J is TRBJ2-4, with D perhaps matching TRBD2 (7 bases). The CDR3 has 15 residues. V dropped 2 bases and J dropped 5 bases, with 13 bases sitting between them. The germline CDR1 and CDR2 sequences are MNHEY and SMNVEV (reference sequence). The CDR3 reads CASSLKGGAENIQYF. The CDR3, as DNA: TGTGCCAGCAGTTTAAAGGGGGGGGCCGAAAACATTCAGTACTTC.

This clone occurred many times. The chain recombines TRBV5-1 with TRBJ1-5; TRBD1 agrees at 8 bases. CDR3 length: 15 residues. CDR1 and CDR2 from the germline V gene are SGHRS and YFSETQ. Trimming cost V 8 bases and J 1 base; bases outside gene matches: 8. In DNA, the CDR3 is TGCGCCAGTCGGACAGGGTTCGGCAGCAATCAGCCCCAGCATTTT. Encoded protein: CASRTGFGSNQPQHF.

In its sample, this clone was seen a few times. Other nucleotide sequences in the sample specify the same CDR3. CDR3 residues: CASSTPGQGTQPQHF. The CDR3 nucleotides are TGTGCCAGTAGTACCCCGGGACAGGGGACTCAGCCCCAGCATTTT. V and J are TRBV19 and TRBJ1-5; 10 bases are shared with TRBD1. Looked up from germline, CDR1 is LNHDA and CDR2 is SQIVND (reference sequence). This CDR3 comprises 15 residues. V lost 4 bases to trimming and J lost 6 bases; unmatched junction nucleotides: 6.

The gene calls are TRBV7-9 and TRBJ1-2, with 8 nucleotides matching TRBD1. Germline CDR1 and CDR2: SEHNR and FQNEAQ (reference sequence). J lost 5 bases, V lost 3 bases, and 5 bases had no gene match. The CDR3 extends over 14 amino acids. CDR3 bases: TGTGCCAGCAGCTTCACCGGGACAGGATATGGCTACACCTTC. This codes for CASSFTGTGYGYTF.

This clone was detected many times. The J gene is TRBJ1-5, the V gene TRBV2, with a possible D match to TRBD1 (5 bases). The germline V gene encodes CDR1 SNHLY and CDR2 FYNNEI. This CDR3 spans 14 amino acids. Between the trimmed V and J ends, which lost 2 bases and 7 bases, there was a span of 12 bases. The CDR3: CASSEWGSGQPQHF. CDR3 in DNA: TGTGCCAGCAGTGAATGGGGCTCTGGACAGCCCCAGCATTTT.

The V gene is TRBV7-2, the J gene TRBJ1-5; D remains ambiguous. Germline lookup yields CDR1 SGHTA and CDR2 FQGNSA. The germline V and J ends were trimmed by 1 base and 7 bases, with 11 bases remaining between them. The CDR3 consists of 14 residues. The CDR3 sequence: CASSLDWTGQPQHF. CDR3 in DNA: TGTGCCAGCAGCTTAGATTGGACGGGACAGCCCCAGCATTTT.

The chain couples TRBV28 to TRBJ1-4, with D unclear. Trimming removed 5 bases from V and 3 bases from J, with 19 bases in between. The germline V gene has CDR1 MDHEN and CDR2 SYDVKM. This CDR3 contains 17 residues. CDR3 region: CASSPPGGSKSNEKLFF. CDR3 in DNA: TGTGCCAGCAGTCCACCGGGTGGCTCGAAATCTAATGAAAAACTGTTTTTT.

This chain links TRBV7-8 with TRBJ2-5; 7 positions agree with TRBD2. Germline V gene sequence: CDR1 SGHVS, CDR2 FQNEAQ. The length of the CDR3 is 15 residues. Trimming at V came to 3 bases and at J to 2 bases, leaving 6 bases not matched to a gene. The CDR3 loop is CASSFLASGQETQYF. In nucleotides, the CDR3 is TGTGCCAGCAGCTTTTTGGCTAGCGGACAAGAGACCCAGTACTTC.

This clone was observed a handful of times. The V call is TRBV14, the J call TRBJ1-2; 8 positions agree with TRBD1. CDR1 is SGHDN, CDR2 FVKESK, per germline. This CDR3 spans 14 amino acids. Trimming cost V 5 bases and J 5 bases; bases outside gene matches: 7. The DNA of the CDR3 is TGTGCCAGCAGCGCCGGGACAGGTCCATATGGCTACACCTTC. Protein product: CASSAGTGPYGYTF.

This chain connects TRBV29-1 to TRBJ2-5, with 7 bases identical to TRBD1. This CDR3 has 13 amino acids. Germline-derived CDR1 and CDR2 are SQVTM and ANQGSEA. V dropped 6 bases and J dropped 5; count of bases not matched to a gene: 9. The CDR3 reads CSVGRQGKETQYF. The DNA for the CDR3 is TGCAGCGTGGGGAGACAGGGAAAGGAGACCCAGTACTTC. Full variable domain (remainder filled in from reference TRBV29-1 and TRBJ2-5): SAVISQKPSRDICQRGTSLTIQCQVDSQVTMMFWYRQQPGQSLTLIATANQGSEATYESGFVIDKFPISRPNLTFSTLTVSNMSPEDSSIYLCSVGRQGKETQYFGPGTRLLVL.

This chain uses TRBV30 with TRBJ2-1, with no clear D. Per germline, CDR1 GTSNPN and CDR2 SVGIG (reference sequence). Trimming cost V 1 base and J 14 bases, with 15 bases left between them. This CDR3 has 12 amino acids. The CDR3 DNA is TGTGCCTGGAGTGCTTCCCGCGGAGAAAAGTTCTTC. Its protein is CAWSASRGEKFF.

The chain couples TRBV29-1 to TRBJ2-1, with TRBD2 identical over 10 bases. The junction had 12 bases not matched to a gene; V was cut back by 4 bases and J by 0 bases. In germline, CDR1 is SQVTM, CDR2 ANQGSEA. This CDR3 contains 18 residues. The CDR3 region has the DNA TGCAGCGTTGCTGGAGAGCGGGAGGGCCTCGGCTCCTACAATGAGCAGTTCTTC. This codes for CSVAGEREGLGSYNEQFF.

J is TRBJ2-1 and V is TRBV7-9; D unresolved. The germline CDR1 and CDR2 sequences are SEHNR and FQNEAQ (reference sequence). This CDR3 contains 12 residues. Trimming removed 0 bases at V and 9 bases at J, with 6 bases between. The CDR3 sequence: CASSLALGEQFF. Here the CDR3 DNA reads TGTGCCAGCAGCTTAGCGCTCGGTGAGCAGTTCTTC.

This clone came up a few times. The V and J genes are TRBV7-9 and TRBJ2-2; 10 bases align to TRBD1. CDR1 and CDR2 (germline): SEHNR, FQNEAQ (reference sequence). This CDR3 has 18 residues. The V segment lost 4 bases and the J segment 6 bases; nucleotides outside the gene matches: 14. This chain's CDR3 is CASSSPRDRGRRAGELFF. The CDR3, as DNA: TGTGCCAGCAGCTCACCCCGTGACAGGGGGCGTAGGGCCGGGGAGCTGTTTTTT.

The chain uses TRBV2 and TRBJ2-1, with D unclear. The ends were cut back, 1 base at V and 7 bases at J, with 5 bases in the middle. The CDR3 sequence is 12 residues long. Germline V lookup: CDR1 SNHLY, CDR2 FYNNEI. CDR3 nucleotides: TGTGCCAGCAGTGAAGGAGCAAATGAGCAGTTCTTC. Translation: CASSEGANEQFF. Drawing the rest from reference TRBV2 and TRBJ2-1, the complete variable domain is EPEVTQTPSHQVTQMGQEVILRCVPISNHLYFYWYRQILGQKVEFLVSFYNNEISEKSEIFDDQFSVERPDGSNFTLKIRSTKLEDSAMYFCASSEGANEQFFGPGTRLTVL.

For the CDR3, the DNA is TGTGCCAGCAGCGGGGCCGGGGGGGCCAACGTCCTGACTTTC. Protein product: CASSGAGGANVLTF. The rearrangement uses TRBV5-4 and TRBJ2-6; perhaps TRBD1 as D (5 bases). The V end lost 4 bases, the J end lost 4 bases, and 9 bases lay between the germline ends. The germline CDR1 and CDR2 sequences are SGHNT and YYREEE (reference sequence). The CDR3 loop spans 14 amino acids.

CDR3 nucleotides: TGTGCCACCAGTGATTTGGGCAGGGGGCAGGCAGATACGCAGTATTTT. It codes for CATSDLGRGQADTQYF. V is TRBV24-1 and J is TRBJ2-3; the match to TRBD1 covers 8 bases. Germline CDR1 is KGHDR and CDR2 is SFDVKD. The CDR3 totals 16 residues. V dropped 0 bases and J dropped 4; count of bases not matched to a gene: 5.